This T cell receptor (beta chain) was profiled in a study of T cell responses to AZD1222 COVID-19 vaccine. Here immunoSEQ multiplex PCR was the method, and the copy in TCRdb shows in-frame clones only, minus some. The sample has some 25,000 clones; around 87% are singletons. The V gene lost 3 bases and the J gene lost 0 bases, with 14 bases spanning the gap. Germline loops: CDR1 KGHSH, CDR2 LQKENI. There are 16 residues in the CDR3. J is TRBJ1-1 and V is TRBV18; D is uncertain. The specimen comprised peripheral blood, sampled 28 days after the second AZD1222 dose. The clonotype comes from an adult who received the AZD1222 COVID-19 vaccine. CDR3 bases: TGTGCCAGCTCACCGGGTCGGGTTGTCATGAACACTGAAGCTTTCTTT. Protein product: CASSPGRVVMNTEAFF.